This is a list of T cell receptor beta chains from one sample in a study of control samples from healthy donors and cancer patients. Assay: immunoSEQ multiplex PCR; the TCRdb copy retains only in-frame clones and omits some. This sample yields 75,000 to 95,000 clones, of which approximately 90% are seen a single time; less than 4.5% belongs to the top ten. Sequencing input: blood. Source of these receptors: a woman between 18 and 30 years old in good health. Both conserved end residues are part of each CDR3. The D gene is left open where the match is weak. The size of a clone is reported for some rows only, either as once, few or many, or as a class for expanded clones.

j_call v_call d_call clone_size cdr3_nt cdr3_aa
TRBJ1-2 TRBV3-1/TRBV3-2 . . TGTGCCAGCAGTTACGACCCTCAGGGTTCATATGGCTACACCTTC CASSYDPQGSYGYTF
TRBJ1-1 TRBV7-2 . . TGTGCCAGCAGCCAACAGACAGGCCCCGGAACTGAAGCTTTCTTT CASSQQTGPGTEAFF
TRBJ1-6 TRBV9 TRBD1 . TGTGCCAGCAGTGCCCCCGAGACAGGGGGCCGTTCACCCCTCCACTTT CASSAPETGGRSPLHF
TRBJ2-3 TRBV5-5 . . TGTGCCAGCAGCTTGGGGGGCCCGGGGGCCGGAGATACGCAGTATTTT CASSLGGPGAGDTQYF
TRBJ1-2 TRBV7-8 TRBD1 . TGTGCCAGCAGCCCCAGGGGACAGACCTATGGCTACACCTTC CASSPRGQTYGYTF
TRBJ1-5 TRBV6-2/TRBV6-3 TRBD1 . TGTGCCAGCAGTCAAATATTCCGGGACAGGTTAGGGAGACAGCCCCAGCATTTT CASSQIFRDRLGRQPQHF
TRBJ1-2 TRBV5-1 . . TGCGCCAGCAGCTTGGGTGGCCAGGCCCCCTATGGCTACACCTTC CASSLGGQAPYGYTF
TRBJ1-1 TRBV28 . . TGTGCCAGCAGGGTACAGGGGAACACTGAAGCTTTCTTT CASRVQGNTEAFF
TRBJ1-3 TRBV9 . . TGTGCCAGCAGCGAGAATCCAGGGGTCCCAGGCCAATCCCTTTTCTCTGGAAACACCATATATTTT CASSENPGVPGQSLFSGNTIYF
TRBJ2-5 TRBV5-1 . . TGCGCCAGCAGCGTGGACGGGACTGGGGCTCCTGAGACCCAGTACTTC CASSVDGTGAPETQYF
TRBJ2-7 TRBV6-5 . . TGTGCCAATCGGATTGGGGGGGCCGTGGGCGAGCAGTACTTC CANRIGGAVGEQYF
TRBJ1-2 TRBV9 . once TGTGCCAGCAGCGTAGGTGAGGGTCCCGGTGGCTACACCTTC CASSVGEGPGGYTF
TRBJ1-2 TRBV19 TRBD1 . TGTGCCAGTAGTGCCACAGGGGGCTATGGCTACACCTTC CASSATGGYGYTF
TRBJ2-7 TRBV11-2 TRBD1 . TGTGCCAGCAGCGTCGGACAGGGGGCTTCGTACGAGCAGTACTTC CASSVGQGASYEQYF
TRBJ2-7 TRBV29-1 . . TGCAGCGTTTCTGTATTCTACGAGCAGTACTTC CSVSVFYEQYF
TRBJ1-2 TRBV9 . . TGTGCCAGCAGCGTGGACATCGGGCCCGGAGAGGGCTACACCTTC CASSVDIGPGEGYTF
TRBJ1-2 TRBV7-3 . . TGTGCCAGCAGTAGACCAGACAGGCTCGATGGCTACACCTTC CASSRPDRLDGYTF
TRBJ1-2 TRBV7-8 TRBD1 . TGTGCCAGCAGCCCGGGGGACAGGGGAAGCGGCTACACCTTC CASSPGDRGSGYTF
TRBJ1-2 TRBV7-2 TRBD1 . TGTGCCAGCAGCCCGGACAGGGGTGAGGGCTACACCTTC CASSPDRGEGYTF
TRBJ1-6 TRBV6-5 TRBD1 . TGTGCCAGCAGCCCCGGGACAGGGAATTCACCCCTCCACTTT CASSPGTGNSPLHF
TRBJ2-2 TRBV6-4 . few TGTGCCAGCAGTGAGGACACCGGGGAGCTGTTTTTT CASSEDTGELFF
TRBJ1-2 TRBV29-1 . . TGCAGCGTCGGGTCGGGCAGGGTAGAAACGGGGTATGGCTACACCTTC CSVGSGRVETGYGYTF
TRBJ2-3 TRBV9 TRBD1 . TGTGCCAGCAGCGTAGAGGGGGCCACAGATACGCAGTATTTT CASSVEGATDTQYF
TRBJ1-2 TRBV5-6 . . TGTGCCAGCAGCTTGGGTCGGCAGAACTATGGCTACACCTTC CASSLGRQNYGYTF
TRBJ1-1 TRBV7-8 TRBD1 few TGTGCCAGCGGTAGGGACAGGGATGATGGTGAAGCTTTCTTT CASGRDRDDGEAFF
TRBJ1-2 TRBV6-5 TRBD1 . TGTGCCAGCAGTTCCTGGTTTGACAGGGGGGGCGGCTACACCTTC CASSSWFDRGGGYTF
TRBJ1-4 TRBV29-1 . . TGCAGCGGAGCCCCCACAGGGCAGCCTAATGAAAAACTGTTTTTT CSGAPTGQPNEKLFF
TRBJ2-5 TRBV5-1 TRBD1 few TGCGCCAGCAGCTCGGCGGGGACAGGGGGAGAGACCCAGTACTTC CASSSAGTGGETQYF
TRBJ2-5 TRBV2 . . TGTGCCAGCAGTGTAAGGGTAACGGAGACCCAGTACTTC CASSVRVTETQYF
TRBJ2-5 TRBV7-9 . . TGTGCCAGCAGCCCAGGCCCCTGGGGCCAAGAGACCCAGTACTTC CASSPGPWGQETQYF
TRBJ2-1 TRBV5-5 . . TGTGCCAGCAGCTTATATGGGGGTGTCAATGAGCAGTTCTTC CASSLYGGVNEQFF
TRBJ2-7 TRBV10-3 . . TGTGCCATCAGTGAGCCGGGGACTGCCATTTTCTCCTACGAGCAGTACTTC CAISEPGTAIFSYEQYF
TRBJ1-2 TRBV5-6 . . TGTGCCAGCAGCTCCCGGTCGGACTACACCTTC CASSSRSDYTF
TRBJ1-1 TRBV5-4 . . TGTGCCAGCAGCCTGGGGGACATGAACACTGAAGCTTTCTTT CASSLGDMNTEAFF
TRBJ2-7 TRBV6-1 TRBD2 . TGTGCCAGCAGTGAAAGCCGGGGGGGCGGTTACGAGCAGTACTTC CASSESRGGGYEQYF
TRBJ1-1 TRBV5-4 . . TGTGCCAGCAGCTTGCCATCCTTGAGCCCTGAAGCTTTCTTT CASSLPSLSPEAFF
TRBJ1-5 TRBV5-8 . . TGTGCCAGCAGCATGGACGGTCCGGCTGGCAACAATCAGCCCCAGCATTTT CASSMDGPAGNNQPQHF
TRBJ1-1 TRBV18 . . TGTGCCAGCTCACTGGACGGGGATGCTGAAGCTTTCTTT CASSLDGDAEAFF
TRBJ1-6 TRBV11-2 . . TGTGCCAGCAGCTTAGGGAACTATAATTCACCCCTCCACTTT CASSLGNYNSPLHF
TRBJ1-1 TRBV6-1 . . TGTGCCAGCAGTGAAGCGCCGGTGTTTGCTGAAGCTTTCTTT CASSEAPVFAEAFF
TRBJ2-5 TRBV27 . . TGTGCCAGCATAGATAGCGAAAAAGAGACCCAGTACTTC CASIDSEKETQYF
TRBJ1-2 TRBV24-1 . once TGTGCCACCAGTGATTCGACAGCTAACTATGGCTACACCTTC CATSDSTANYGYTF
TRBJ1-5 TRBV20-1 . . TGCAGTGGGGGTAGCAATCAGCCCCAGCATTTT CSGGSNQPQHF
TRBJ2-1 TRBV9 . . TGTGCCAGCAGCTCGACTAAGTCTGCGGTCTTC CASSSTKSAVF